Sequencing of this T cell receptor (beta chain) was carried out in a study of Graves' ophthalmopathy and Graves' hyperthyroidism. Study findings and constraints: Blood also contained most of the expanded thyroid clonotypes above 0.001 frequency. Ophthalmopathy progression was predicted with about 71% sensitivity and approximately 79% specificity.

There are many counts of this clonotype. Its matching antigen is unknown. Uncontrolled infections, pregnancy, lactation or other autoimmune diseases led to patient exclusion. Orbital computed tomography, together with clinical symptoms, serum thyroxine, TRAb and thyroid ultrasound, was used for diagnosis. RNA transcripts were the source from which TCR beta CDR3 regions were amplified. The first round was an RT-PCR with HTBI primers, and the second round was a multiplex PCR. TCRdb analysed the multiplex PCR reads with MiXCR anew, one entry per CDR3 protein. This table has 500,000 to 600,000 distinct CDR3 sequences, less than 45% appearing once. This CDR3 is 13 amino acids long. Germline CDR1 reads SQVTM; CDR2 reads ANQGSEA. Trimming removed 5 bases from V and 0 bases from J, with 8 bases in between.

This rearrangement joins TRBV29-1 to TRBJ1-3; D perhaps matches TRBD1 (6 bases). The origin of this receptor is an adult man with Graves' hyperthyroidism. Sequenced: peripheral blood or thyroid tissue (not recorded which). The CDR3 DNA follows: TGCAGCGTTATGACAGGCTCTGGAAACACCATATATTTT. It is translated as CSVMTGSGNTIYF.